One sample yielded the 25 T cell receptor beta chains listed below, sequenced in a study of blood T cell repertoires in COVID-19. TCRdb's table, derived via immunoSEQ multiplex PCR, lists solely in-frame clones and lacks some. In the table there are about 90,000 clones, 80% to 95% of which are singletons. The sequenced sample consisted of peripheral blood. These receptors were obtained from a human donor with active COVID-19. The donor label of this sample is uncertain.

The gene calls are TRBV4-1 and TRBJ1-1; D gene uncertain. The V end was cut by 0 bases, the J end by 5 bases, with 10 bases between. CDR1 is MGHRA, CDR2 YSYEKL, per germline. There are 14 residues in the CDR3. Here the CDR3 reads CASSQETLATEAFF. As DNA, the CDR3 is TGCGCCAGCAGCCAAGAGACACTCGCGACTGAAGCTTTCTTT.

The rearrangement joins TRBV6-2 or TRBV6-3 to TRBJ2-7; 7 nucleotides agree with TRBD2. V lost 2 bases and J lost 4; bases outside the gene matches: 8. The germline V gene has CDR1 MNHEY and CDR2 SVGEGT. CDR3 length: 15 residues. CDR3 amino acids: CASSYEAGDGYEQYF. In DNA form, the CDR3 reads TGTGCCAGCAGTTACGAGGCGGGGGACGGATACGAGCAGTACTTC.

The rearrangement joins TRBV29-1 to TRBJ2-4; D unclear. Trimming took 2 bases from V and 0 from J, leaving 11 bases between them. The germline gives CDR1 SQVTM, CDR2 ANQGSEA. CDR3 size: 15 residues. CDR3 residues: CSVELASLAKNIQYF. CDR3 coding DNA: TGCAGCGTTGAATTGGCTAGTCTAGCCAAAAACATTCAGTACTTC. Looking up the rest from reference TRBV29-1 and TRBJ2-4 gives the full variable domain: SAVISQKPSRDICQRGTSLTIQCQVDSQVTMMFWYRQQPGQSLTLIATANQGSEATYESGFVIDKFPISRPNLTFSTLTVSNMSPEDSSIYLCSVELASLAKNIQYFGAGTRLSVL.

CDR3 sequence (DNA): TGTGCCAGCAGCTTAAACCCCCAGGGTCTCCCCTACGAGCAGTACTTC. As protein: CASSLNPQGLPYEQYF. The chain joins TRBV7-8 to TRBJ2-7; possible D gene TRBD1, 5 bases. The germline CDR1 and CDR2 sequences are SGHVS and FQNEAQ. V lost 2 bases and J lost 2, with 16 bases in between. The CDR3 extends over 16 amino acids.

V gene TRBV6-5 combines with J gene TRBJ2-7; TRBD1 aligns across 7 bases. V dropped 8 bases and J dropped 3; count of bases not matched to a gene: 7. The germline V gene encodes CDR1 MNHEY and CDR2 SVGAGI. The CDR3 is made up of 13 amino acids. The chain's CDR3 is CASADRALYEQYF. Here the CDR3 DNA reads TGTGCCAGCGCAGACAGGGCCCTCTACGAGCAGTACTTC.

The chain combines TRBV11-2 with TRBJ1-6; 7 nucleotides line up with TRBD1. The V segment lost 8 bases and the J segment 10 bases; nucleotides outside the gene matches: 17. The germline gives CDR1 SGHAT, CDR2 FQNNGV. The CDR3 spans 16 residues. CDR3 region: CASRRGSVAGGSPLHF. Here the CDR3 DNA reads TGTGCCAGCCGCCGGGGATCGGTGGCAGGGGGATCACCCCTCCACTTT.

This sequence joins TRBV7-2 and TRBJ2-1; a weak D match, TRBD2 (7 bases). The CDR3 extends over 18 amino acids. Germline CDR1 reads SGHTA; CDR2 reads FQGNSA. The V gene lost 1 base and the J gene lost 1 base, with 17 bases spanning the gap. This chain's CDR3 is CASSLELEGGRSYNEQFF. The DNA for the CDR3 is TGTGCCAGCAGCTTAGAACTAGAGGGGGGGCGATCCTACAATGAGCAGTTCTTC.

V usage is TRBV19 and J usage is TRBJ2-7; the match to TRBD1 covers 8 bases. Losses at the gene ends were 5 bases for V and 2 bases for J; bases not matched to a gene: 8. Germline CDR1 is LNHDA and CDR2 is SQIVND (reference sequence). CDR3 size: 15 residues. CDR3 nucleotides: TGTGCCAGTAGTCTCTGGACAGGGAACGCCTACGAGCAGTACTTC. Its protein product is CASSLWTGNAYEQYF.

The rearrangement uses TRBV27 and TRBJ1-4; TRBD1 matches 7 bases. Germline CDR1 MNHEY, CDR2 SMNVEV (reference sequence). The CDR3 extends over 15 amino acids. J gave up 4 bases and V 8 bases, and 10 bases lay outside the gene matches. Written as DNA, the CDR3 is TGTGCCAGCCGCGGAGGGGGCGCCTTTAATGAAAAACTGTTTTTT. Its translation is CASRGGGAFNEKLFF.

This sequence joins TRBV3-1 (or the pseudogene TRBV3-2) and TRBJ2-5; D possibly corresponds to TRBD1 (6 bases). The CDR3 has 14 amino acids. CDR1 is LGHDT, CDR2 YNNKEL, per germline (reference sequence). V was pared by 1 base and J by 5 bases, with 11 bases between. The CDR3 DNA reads TGTGCCAGCAGCCAAGCGACAGGACGCGAGACCCAGTACTTC. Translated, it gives CASSQATGRETQYF.

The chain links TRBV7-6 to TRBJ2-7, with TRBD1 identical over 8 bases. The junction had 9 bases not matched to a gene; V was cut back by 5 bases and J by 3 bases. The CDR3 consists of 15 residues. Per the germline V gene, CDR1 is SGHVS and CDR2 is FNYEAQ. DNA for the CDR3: TGTGCCAGCAGCCAGGGGGCAGGGGCGTTCTACGAGCAGTACTTC. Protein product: CASSQGAGAFYEQYF.

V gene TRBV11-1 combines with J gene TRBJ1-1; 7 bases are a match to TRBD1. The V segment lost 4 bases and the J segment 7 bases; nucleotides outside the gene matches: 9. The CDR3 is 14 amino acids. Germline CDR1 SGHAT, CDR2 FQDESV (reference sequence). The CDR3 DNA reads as TGTGCCAGCAGCTCTCTTACAGGGGTTGGTGAAGCTTTCTTT. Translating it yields CASSSLTGVGEAFF.

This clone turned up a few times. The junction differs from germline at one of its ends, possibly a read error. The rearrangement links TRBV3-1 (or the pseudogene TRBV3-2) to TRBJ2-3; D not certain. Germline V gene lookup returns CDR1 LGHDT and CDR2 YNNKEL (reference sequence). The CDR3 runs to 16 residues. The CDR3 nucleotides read TGTGCCAGCAGCCAAGATCTGAGGAAGTCAGACCATACGCGAAGCTTT. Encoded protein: CASSQDLRKSDHTRSF.

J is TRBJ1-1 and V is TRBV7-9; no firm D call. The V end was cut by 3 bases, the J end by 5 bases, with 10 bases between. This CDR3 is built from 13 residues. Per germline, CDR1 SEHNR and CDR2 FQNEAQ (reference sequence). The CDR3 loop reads CASSFDAGTEAFF. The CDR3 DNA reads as TGTGCCAGCAGCTTCGACGCCGGGACTGAAGCTTTCTTT.

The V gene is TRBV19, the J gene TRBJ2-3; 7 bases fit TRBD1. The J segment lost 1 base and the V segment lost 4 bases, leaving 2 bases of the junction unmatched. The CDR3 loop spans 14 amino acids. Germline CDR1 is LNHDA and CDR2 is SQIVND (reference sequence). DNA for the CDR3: TGTGCCAGTAGTAACGACAGGGGCACAGATACGCAGTATTTT. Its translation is CASSNDRGTDTQYF.

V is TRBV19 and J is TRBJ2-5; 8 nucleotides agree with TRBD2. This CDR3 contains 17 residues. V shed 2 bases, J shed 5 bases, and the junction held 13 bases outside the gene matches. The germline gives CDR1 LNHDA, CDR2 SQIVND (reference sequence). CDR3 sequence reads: CASSIWSGGESGETQYF. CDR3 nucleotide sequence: TGTGCCAGTAGTATATGGTCGGGGGGGGAATCTGGTGAGACCCAGTACTTC. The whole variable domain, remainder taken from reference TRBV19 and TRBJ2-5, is DGGITQSPKYLFRKEGQNVTLSCEQNLNHDAMYWYRQDPGQGLRLIYYSQIVNDFQKGDIAEGYSVSREKKESFPLTVTSAQKNPTAFYLCASSIWSGGESGETQYFGPGTRLLVL.

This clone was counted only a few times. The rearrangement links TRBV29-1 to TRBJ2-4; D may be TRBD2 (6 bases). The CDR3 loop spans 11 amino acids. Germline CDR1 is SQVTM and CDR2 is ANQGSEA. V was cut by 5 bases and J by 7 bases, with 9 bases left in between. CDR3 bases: TGCAGCGTTACCGCGGGGAACATTCAGTACTTC. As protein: CSVTAGNIQYF.

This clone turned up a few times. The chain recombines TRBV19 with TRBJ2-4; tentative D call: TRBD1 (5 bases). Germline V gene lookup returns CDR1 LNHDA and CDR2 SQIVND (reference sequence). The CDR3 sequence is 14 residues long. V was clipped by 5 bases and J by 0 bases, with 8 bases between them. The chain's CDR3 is CASSGHLAKNIQYF. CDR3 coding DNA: TGTGCCAGTAGTGGACACTTAGCCAAAAACATTCAGTACTTC.

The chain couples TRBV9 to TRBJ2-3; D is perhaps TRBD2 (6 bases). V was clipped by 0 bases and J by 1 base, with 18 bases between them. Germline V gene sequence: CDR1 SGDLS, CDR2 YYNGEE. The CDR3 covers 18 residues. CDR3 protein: CASSVGGSGRGGTDTQYF. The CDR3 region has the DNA TGTGCCAGCAGCGTAGGGGGGTCCGGGCGGGGAGGCACAGATACGCAGTATTTT.

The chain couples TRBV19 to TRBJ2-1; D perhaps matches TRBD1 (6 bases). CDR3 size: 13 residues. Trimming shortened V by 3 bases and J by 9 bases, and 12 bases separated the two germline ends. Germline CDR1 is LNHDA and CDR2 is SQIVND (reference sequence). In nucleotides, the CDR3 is TGTGCCAGTAGTATTGGGACAATTCGTGAGCAGTTCTTC. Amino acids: CASSIGTIREQFF.

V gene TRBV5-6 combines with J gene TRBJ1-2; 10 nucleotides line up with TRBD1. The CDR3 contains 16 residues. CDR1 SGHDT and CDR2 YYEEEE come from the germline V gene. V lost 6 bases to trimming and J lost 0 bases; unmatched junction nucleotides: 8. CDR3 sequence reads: CASKETGGRSNYGYTF. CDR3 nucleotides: TGTGCCAGCAAGGAGACAGGGGGCCGATCTAACTATGGCTACACCTTC.

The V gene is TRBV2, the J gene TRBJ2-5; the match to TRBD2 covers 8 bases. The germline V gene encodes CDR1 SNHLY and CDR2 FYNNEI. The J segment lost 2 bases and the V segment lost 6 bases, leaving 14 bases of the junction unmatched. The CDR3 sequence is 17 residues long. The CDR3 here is CASRSSGTRGFQETQYF. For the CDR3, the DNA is TGTGCCAGCAGATCCAGCGGGACTAGGGGCTTTCAAGAGACCCAGTACTTC.

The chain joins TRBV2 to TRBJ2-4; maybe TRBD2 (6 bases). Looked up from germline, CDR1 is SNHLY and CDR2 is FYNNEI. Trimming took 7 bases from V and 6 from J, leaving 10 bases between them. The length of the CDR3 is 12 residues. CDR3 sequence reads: CASNGGGNIQYF. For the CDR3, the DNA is TGTGCCAGCAATGGGGGAGGAAACATTCAGTACTTC.

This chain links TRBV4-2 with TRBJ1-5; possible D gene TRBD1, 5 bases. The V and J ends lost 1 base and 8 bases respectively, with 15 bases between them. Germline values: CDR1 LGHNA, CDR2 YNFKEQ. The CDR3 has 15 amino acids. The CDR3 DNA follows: TGTGCCAGCAGCCAAGGGGGAGGGGCCGGGAAGCCCCAGCATTTT. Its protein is CASSQGGGAGKPQHF.

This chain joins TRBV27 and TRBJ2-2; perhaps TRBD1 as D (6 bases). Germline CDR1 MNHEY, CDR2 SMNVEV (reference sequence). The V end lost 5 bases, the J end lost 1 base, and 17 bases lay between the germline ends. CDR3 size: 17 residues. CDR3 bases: TGTGCCAGCAGTCTAGGCACACAGGGCCTGAACACCGGGGAGCTGTTTTTT. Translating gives CASSLGTQGLNTGELFF.